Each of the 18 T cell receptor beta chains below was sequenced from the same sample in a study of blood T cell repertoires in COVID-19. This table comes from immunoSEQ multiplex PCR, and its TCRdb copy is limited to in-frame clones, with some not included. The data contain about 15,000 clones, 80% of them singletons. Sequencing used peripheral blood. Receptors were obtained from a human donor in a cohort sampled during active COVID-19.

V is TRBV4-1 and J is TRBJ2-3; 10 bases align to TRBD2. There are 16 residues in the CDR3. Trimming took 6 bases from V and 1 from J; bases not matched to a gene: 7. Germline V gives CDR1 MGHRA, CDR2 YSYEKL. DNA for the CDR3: TGCGCCAGCAGGGCACTAGCGGGATCTGGCACAGATACGCAGTATTTT. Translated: CASRALAGSGTDTQYF.

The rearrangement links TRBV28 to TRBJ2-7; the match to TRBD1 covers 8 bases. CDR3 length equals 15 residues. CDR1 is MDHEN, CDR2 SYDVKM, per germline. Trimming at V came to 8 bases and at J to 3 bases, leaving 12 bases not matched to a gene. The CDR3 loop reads CASLETGTGNYEQYF. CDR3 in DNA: TGTGCCAGCTTAGAGACCGGGACAGGAAACTACGAGCAGTACTTC. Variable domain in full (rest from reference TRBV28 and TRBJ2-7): DVKVTQSSRYLVKRTGEKVFLECVQDMDHENMFWYRQDPGLGLRLIYFSYDVKMKEKGDIPEGYSVSREKKERFSLILESASTNQTSMYLCASLETGTGNYEQYFGPGTRLTVT.

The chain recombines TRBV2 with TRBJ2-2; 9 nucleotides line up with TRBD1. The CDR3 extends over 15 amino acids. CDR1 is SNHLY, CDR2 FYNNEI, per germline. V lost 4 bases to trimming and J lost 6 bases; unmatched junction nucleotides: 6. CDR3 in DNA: TGTGCCAGCAGTGTTTTTGGACAGGGGCCCGGGGAGCTGTTTTTT. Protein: CASSVFGQGPGELFF.

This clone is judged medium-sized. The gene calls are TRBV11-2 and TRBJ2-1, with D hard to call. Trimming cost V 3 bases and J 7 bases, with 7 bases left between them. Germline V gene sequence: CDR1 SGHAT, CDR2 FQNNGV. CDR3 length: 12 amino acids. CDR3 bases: TGTGCCAGCAGCTTTTTGTCTAATGAGCAGTTCTTC. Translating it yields CASSFLSNEQFF.

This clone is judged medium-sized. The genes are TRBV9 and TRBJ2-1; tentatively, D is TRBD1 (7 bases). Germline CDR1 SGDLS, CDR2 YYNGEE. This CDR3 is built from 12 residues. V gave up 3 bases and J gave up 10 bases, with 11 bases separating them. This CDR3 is CASSGQGGEQFF. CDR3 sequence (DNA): TGTGCCAGCAGCGGGCAGGGGGGCGAGCAGTTCTTC.

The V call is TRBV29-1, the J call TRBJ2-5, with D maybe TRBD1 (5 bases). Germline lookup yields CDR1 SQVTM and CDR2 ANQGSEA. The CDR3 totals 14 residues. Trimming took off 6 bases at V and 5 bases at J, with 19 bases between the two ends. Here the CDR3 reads CSVRDLDISETQYF. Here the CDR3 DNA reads TGCAGCGTGCGCGACCTGGACATTTCGGAGACCCAGTACTTC.

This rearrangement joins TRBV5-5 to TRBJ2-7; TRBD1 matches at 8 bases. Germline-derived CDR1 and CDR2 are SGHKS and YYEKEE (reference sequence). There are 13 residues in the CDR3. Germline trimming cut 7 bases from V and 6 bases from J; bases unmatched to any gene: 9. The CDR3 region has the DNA TGTGCCAGCTCAACGACAGGGGTCCTCGAGCAGTACTTC. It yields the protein CASSTTGVLEQYF.

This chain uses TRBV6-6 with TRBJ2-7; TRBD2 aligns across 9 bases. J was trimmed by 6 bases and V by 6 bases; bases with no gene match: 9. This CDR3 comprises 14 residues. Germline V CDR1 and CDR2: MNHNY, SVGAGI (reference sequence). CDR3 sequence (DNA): TGTGCCAGCAGCCGTAGCGGGAGAGGGGGCGAGCAGTACTTC. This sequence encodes CASSRSGRGGEQYF.

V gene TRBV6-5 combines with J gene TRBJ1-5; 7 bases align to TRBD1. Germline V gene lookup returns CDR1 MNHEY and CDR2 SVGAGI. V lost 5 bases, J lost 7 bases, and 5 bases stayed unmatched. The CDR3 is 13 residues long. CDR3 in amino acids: CASSNDRDQPQHF. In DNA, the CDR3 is TGTGCCAGCAGTAACGACAGGGACCAGCCCCAGCATTTT.

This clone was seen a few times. CDR3 sequence: CASSLNSGSNQPQHF. Here the CDR3 DNA reads TGTGCCAGCAGCTTAAACAGCGGTAGCAATCAGCCCCAGCATTTT. The chain is built from TRBV7-2 and TRBJ1-5; no clear D gene. The V gene lost 2 bases and the J gene lost 0 bases, with 8 bases spanning the gap. The CDR3 totals 15 residues. Germline-derived CDR1 and CDR2 are SGHTA and FQGNSA.

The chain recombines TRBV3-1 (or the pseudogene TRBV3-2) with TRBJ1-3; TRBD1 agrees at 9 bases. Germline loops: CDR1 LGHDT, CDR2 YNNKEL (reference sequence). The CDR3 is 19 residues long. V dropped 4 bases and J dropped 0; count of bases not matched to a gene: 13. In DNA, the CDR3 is TGTGCCAGCAGCCCAAGTTCCGGGACAGGGACGAGCTCTGGAAACACCATATATTTT. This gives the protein CASSPSSGTGTSSGNTIYF.

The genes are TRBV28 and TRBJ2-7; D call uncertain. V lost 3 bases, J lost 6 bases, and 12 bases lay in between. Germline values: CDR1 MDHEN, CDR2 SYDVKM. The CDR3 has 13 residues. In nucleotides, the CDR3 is TGTGCCAGCAGTTTCGAGATCGGTCGCGAGCAGTACTTC. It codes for CASSFEIGREQYF.

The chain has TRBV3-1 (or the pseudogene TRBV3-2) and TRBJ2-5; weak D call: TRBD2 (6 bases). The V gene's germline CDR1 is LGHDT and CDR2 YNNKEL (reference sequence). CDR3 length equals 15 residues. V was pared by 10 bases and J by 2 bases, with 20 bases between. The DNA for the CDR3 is TGTGCCACTAACCTACTGGACTACCTACAAGAGACCCAGTACTTC. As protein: CATNLLDYLQETQYF.

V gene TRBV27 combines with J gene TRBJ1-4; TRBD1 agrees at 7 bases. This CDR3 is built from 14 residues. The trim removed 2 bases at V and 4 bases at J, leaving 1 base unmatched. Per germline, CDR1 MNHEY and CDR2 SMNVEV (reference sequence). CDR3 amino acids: CASSLGTVNEKLFF. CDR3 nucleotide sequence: TGTGCCAGCAGTTTAGGGACAGTTAATGAAAAACTGTTTTTT.

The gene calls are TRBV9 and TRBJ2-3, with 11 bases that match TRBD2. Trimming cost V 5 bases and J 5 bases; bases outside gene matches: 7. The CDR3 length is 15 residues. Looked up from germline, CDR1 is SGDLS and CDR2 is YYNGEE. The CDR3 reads CASRAPGLAEDTQYF. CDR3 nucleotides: TGTGCCAGCAGAGCCCCGGGACTAGCGGAAGATACGCAGTATTTT. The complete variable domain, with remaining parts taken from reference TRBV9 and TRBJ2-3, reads DSGVTQTPKHLITATGQRVTLRCSPRSGDLSVYWYQQSLDQGLQFLIQYYNGEERAKGNILERFSAQQFPDLHSELNLSSLELGDSALYFCASRAPGLAEDTQYFGPGTRLTVL.

The CDR3 sequence: CASSSWTSGRNEQFF. In DNA form, the CDR3 reads TGTGCCAGCAGCTCTTGGACTAGCGGGCGCAATGAGCAGTTCTTC. This rearrangement joins TRBV7-2 to TRBJ2-1, with 11 positions matching TRBD2. Germline V CDR1 and CDR2: SGHTA, FQGNSA. With 4 bases clipped from V and 6 bases from J, the junction kept 5 bases outside the gene matches. The CDR3 totals 15 residues.

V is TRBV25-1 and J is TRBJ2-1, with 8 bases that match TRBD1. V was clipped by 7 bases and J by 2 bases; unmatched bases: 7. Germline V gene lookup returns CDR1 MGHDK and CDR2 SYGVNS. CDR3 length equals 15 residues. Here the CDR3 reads CASTEGQGTYNEQFF. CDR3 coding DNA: TGTGCCAGCACCGAAGGACAGGGAACCTACAATGAGCAGTTCTTC.

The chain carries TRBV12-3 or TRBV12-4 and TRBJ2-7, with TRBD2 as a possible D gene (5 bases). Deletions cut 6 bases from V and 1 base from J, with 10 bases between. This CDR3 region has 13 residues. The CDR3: CASRSSGSYEQYF. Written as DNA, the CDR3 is TGTGCCAGCAGATCAAGCGGTTCCTACGAGCAGTACTTC.